A single sample gave rise to the 2 T cell receptor beta chains below, sequenced in a study of T cells in localized non-small cell lung cancer (TCRdb year 2020). Libraries were prepared through the immunoSEQ multiplex PCR assay. TCRdb's version of the immuneACCESS table is confined to in-frame rearrangements and falls short of the full clone set. An unresolved V gene accounts for under half of the shortfall where checked; the remainder is of unknown origin. The sample includes tens of thousands of clones, with 75% to 90% observed a single time. About 15% of the sample goes to the ten largest clones. The sequencing here drew on peripheral blood mononuclear cells, taken before any cancer treatment. Every receptor here comes from a man aged 35-69 years with stage III lung adenocarcinoma.

This sequence joins TRBV28 and TRBJ2-5; D is ambiguous. This CDR3 region has 13 residues. Germline V gene sequence: CDR1 MDHEN, CDR2 SYDVKM. V was trimmed by 3 bases and J by 1 base, leaving 6 bases between them. CDR3 sequence (DNA): TGTGCCAGCAGTTTCCCAGCCCAAGAGACCCAGTACTTC. Residues: CASSFPAQETQYF. The complete variable domain, with remaining parts taken from reference TRBV28 and TRBJ2-5, reads DVKVTQSSRYLVKRTGEKVFLECVQDMDHENMFWYRQDPGLGLRLIYFSYDVKMKEKGDIPEGYSVSREKKERFSLILESASTNQTSMYLCASSFPAQETQYFGPGTRLLVL.

There are a few counts of this clone. This CDR3 is CASSIGVFGSQPQHF. The CDR3 nucleotides read TGTGCCAGTAGTATCGGGGTGTTCGGGAGTCAGCCCCAGCATTTT. This rearrangement joins TRBV19 to TRBJ1-5; D is uncertain. V was trimmed by 3 bases and J by 6 bases, leaving 15 bases between them. Germline CDR1 is LNHDA and CDR2 is SQIVND (reference sequence). CDR3 length: 15 residues.